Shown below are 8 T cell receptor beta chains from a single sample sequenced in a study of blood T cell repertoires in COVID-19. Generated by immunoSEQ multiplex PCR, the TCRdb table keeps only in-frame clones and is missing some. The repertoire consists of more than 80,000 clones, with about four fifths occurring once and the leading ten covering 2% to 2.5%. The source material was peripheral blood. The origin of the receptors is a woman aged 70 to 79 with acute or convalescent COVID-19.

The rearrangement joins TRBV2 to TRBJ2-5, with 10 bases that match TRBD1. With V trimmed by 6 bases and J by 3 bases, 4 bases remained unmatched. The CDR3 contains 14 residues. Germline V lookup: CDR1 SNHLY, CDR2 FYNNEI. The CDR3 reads CASRRDRGEETQYF. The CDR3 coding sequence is TGTGCCAGCAGAAGGGACAGGGGCGAAGAGACCCAGTACTTC.

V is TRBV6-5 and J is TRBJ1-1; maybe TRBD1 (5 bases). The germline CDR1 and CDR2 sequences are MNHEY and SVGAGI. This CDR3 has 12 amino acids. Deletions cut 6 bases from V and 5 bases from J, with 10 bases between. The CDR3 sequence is CASRKRGTEAFF. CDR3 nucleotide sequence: TGTGCCAGCAGAAAACGGGGGACTGAAGCTTTCTTT.

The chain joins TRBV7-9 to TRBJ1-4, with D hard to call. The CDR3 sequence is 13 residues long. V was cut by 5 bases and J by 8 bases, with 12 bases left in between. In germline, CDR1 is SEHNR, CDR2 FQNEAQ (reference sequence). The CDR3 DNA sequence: TGTGCCAGCAGCCCTAGTGGGAGGGAAAAACTGTTTTTT. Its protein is CASSPSGREKLFF.

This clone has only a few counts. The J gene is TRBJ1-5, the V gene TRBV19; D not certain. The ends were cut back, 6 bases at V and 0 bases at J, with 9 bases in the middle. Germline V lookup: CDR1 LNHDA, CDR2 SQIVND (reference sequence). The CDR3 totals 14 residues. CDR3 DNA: TGTGCCAGTAGCCTAGGTTATAGCAATCAGCCCCAGCATTTT. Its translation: CASSLGYSNQPQHF. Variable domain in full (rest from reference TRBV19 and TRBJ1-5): DGGITQSPKYLFRKEGQNVTLSCEQNLNHDAMYWYRQDPGQGLRLIYYSQIVNDFQKGDIAEGYSVSREKKESFPLTVTSAQKNPTAFYLCASSLGYSNQPQHFGDGTRLSIL.

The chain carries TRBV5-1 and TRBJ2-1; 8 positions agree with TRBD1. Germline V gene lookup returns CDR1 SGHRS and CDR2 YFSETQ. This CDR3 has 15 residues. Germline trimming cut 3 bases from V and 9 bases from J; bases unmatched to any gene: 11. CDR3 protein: CASSSPRTGLGEQFF. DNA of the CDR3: TGCGCCAGCAGCTCCCCCAGGACAGGGTTAGGTGAGCAGTTCTTC.

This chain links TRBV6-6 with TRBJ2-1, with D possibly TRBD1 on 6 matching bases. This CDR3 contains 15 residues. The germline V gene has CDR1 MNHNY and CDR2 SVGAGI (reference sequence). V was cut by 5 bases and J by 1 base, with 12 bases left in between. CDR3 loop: CASSLGGPSYNEQFF. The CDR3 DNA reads TGTGCCAGCAGTCTAGGGGGTCCGTCCTACAATGAGCAGTTCTTC.

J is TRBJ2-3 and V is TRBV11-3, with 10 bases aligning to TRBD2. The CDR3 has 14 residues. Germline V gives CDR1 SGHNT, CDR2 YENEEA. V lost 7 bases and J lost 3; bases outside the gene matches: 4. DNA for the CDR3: TGTGCCAGCAAAAGCGGGGGGGCAACAGATACGCAGTATTTT. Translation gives CASKSGGATDTQYF.

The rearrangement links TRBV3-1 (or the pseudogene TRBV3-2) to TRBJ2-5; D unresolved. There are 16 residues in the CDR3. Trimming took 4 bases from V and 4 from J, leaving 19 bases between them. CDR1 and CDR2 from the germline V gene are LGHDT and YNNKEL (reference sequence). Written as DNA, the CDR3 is TGTGCCAGCAGCCCACCAAGGCAGGCAAACTTAGAGACCCAGTACTTC. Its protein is CASSPPRQANLETQYF.